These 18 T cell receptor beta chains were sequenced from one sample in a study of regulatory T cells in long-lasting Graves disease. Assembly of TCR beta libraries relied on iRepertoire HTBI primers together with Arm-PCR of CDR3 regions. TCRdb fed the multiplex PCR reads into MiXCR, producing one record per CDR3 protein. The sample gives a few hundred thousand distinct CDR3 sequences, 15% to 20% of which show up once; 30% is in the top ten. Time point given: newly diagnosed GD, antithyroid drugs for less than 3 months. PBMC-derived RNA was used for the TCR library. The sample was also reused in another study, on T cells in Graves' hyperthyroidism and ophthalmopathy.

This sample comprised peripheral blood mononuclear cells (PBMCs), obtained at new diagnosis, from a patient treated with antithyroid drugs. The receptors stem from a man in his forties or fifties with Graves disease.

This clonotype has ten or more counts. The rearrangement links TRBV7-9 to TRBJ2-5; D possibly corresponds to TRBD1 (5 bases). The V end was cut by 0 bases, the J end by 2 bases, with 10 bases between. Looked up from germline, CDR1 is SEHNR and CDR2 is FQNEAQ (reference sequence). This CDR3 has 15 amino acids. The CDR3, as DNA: TGTGCCAGCAGCTTAGCATGGACACGGCAAGAGACCCAGTACTTC. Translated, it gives CASSLAWTRQETQYF.

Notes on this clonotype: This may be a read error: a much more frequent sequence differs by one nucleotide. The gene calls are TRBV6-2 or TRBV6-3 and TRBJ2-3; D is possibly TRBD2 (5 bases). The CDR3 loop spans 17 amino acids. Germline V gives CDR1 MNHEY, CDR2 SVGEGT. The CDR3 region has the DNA TGTGTCAGCAGTCTGGTTGGGAGTAGCCTGAGCACAGATACGCAGTATTTT. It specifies CVSSLVGSSLSTDTQYF.

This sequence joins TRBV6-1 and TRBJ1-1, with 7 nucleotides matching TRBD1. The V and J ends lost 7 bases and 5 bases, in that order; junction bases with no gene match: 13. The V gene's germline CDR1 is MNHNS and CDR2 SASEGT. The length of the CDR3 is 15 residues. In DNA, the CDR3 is TGTGCCAGCATCCCATTCGACAGGGAGGGAACTGAAGCTTTCTTT. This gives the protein CASIPFDREGTEAFF.

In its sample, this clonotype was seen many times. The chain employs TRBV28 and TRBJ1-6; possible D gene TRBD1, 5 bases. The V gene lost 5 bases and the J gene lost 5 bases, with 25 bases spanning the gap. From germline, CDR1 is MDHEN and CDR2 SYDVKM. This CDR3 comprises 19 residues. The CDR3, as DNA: TGTGCCAGCAGTCCCAGCCCCACAGGACCCCTTATTCATAATTCACCCCTCCACTTT. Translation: CASSPSPTGPLIHNSPLHF.

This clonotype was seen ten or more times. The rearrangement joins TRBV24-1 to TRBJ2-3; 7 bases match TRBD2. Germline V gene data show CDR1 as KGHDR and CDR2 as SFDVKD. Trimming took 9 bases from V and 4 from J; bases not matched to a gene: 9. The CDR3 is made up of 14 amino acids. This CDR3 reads CATRGEMSSDTQYF. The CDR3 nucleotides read TGTGCCACCCGGGGGGAGATGAGTTCAGATACGCAGTATTTT.

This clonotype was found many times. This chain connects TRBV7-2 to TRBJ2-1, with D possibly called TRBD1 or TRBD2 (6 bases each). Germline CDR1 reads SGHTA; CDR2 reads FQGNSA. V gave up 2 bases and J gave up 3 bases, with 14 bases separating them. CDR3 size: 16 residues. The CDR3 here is CASSLLGGQNYNEQFF. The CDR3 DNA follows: TGTGCCAGCAGCTTACTGGGGGGCCAAAACTACAATGAGCAGTTCTTC. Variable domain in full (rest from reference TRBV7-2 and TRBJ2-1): GAGVSQSPSNKVTEKGKDVELRCDPISGHTALYWYRQSLGQGLEFLIYFQGNSAPDKSGLPSDRFSAERTGGSVSTLTIQRTQQEDSAVYLCASSLLGGQNYNEQFFGPGTRLTVL.

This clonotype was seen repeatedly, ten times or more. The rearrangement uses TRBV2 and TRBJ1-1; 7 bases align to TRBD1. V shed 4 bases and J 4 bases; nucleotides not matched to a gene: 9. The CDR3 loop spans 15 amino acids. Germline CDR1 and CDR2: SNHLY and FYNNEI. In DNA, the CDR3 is TGTGCCAGCAGTGGGGCAGGGGGATTCGTCACTGAAGCTTTCTTT. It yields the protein CASSGAGGFVTEAFF.

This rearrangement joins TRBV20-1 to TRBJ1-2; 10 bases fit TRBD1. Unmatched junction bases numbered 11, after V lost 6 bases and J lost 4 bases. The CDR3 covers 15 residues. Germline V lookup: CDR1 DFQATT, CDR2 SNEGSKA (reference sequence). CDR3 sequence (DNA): TGCAGTGCCCCGACAGGGGGCTTTCTTTCCTATGGCTACACCTTC. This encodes CSAPTGGFLSYGYTF.

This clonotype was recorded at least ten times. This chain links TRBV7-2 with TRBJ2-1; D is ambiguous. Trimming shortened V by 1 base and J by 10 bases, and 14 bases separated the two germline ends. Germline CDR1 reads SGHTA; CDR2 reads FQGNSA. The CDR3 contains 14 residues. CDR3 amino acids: CASSLDGYLKEQFF. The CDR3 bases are TGTGCCAGCAGCTTAGATGGCTACCTAAAGGAGCAGTTCTTC.

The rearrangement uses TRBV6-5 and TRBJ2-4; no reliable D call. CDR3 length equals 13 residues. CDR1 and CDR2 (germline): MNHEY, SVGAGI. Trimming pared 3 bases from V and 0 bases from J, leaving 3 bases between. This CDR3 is CASSYTAKNIQYF. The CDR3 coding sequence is TGTGCCAGCAGTTATACAGCCAAAAACATTCAGTACTTC.

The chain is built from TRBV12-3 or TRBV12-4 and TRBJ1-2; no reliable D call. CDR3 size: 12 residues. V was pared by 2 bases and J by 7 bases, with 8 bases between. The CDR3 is CASSLLGVGYTF. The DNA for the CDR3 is TGTGCCAGCAGTTTACTCGGGGTTGGCTACACCTTC.

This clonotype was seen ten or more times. The CDR3 spells CASSSTPGASENNEQFF. CDR3 DNA sequence: TGTGCCAGCAGTTCCACCCCAGGGGCTAGCGAGAACAATGAGCAGTTCTTC. The chain couples TRBV28 to TRBJ2-1; D possibly matches TRBD1 or TRBD2 (6 bases each). CDR1 and CDR2 from the germline V gene are MDHEN and SYDVKM. The CDR3 runs 17 residues. V was shortened by 4 bases and J by 5 bases, with 21 bases between the two germline ends. The full variable domain, rest sourced from reference TRBV28 and TRBJ2-1, is DVKVTQSSRYLVKRTGEKVFLECVQDMDHENMFWYRQDPGLGLRLIYFSYDVKMKEKGDIPEGYSVSREKKERFSLILESASTNQTSMYLCASSSTPGASENNEQFFGPGTRLTVL.

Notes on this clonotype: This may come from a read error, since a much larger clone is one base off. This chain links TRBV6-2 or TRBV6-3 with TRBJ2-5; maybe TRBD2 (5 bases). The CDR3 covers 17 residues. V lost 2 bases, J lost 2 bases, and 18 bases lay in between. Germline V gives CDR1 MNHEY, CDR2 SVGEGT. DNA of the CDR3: TGTGCCAGCAGTTACCTAGGACTCGGACGCCCACAAGAGACCCAGTACTTC. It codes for CASSYLGLGRPQETQYF.

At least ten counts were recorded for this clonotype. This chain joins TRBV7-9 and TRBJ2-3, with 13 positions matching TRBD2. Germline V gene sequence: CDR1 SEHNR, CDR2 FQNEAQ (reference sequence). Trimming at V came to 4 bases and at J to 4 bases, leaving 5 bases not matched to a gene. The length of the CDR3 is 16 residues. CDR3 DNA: TGTGCCAGCAGCTCCGGACTAGCGGGGGACTCAGATACGCAGTATTTT. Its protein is CASSSGLAGDSDTQYF.

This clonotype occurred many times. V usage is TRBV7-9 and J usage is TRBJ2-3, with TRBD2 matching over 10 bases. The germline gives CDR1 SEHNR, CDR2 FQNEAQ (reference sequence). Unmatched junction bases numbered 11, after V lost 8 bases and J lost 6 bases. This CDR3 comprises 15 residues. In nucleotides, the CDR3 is TGTGCCAGCCGACGATTAACTAGCGGGGTTGATACGCAGTATTTT. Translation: CASRRLTSGVDTQYF. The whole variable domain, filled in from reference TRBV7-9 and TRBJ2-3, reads DTGVSQNPRHKITKRGQNVTFRCDPISEHNRLYWYRQTLGQGPEFLTYFQNEAQLEKSRLLSDRFSAERPKGSFSTLEIQRTEQGDSAMYLCASRRLTSGVDTQYFGPGTRLTVL.

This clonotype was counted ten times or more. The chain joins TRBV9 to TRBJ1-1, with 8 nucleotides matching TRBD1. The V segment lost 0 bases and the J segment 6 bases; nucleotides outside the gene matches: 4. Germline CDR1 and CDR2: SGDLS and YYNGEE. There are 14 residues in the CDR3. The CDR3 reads CASSVVTGEAEAFF. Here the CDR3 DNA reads TGTGCCAGCAGCGTAGTGACAGGGGAGGCTGAAGCTTTCTTT. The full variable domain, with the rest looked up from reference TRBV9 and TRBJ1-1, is DSGVTQTPKHLITATGQRVTLRCSPRSGDLSVYWYQQSLDQGLQFLIQYYNGEERAKGNILERFSAQQFPDLHSELNLSSLELGDSALYFCASSVVTGEAEAFFGQGTRLTVV.

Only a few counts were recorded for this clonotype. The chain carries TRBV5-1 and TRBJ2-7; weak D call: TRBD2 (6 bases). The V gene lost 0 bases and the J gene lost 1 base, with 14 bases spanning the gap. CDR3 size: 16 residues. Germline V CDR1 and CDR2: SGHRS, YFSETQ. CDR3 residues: CASSLGVAGPSYEQYF. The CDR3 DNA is TGCGCCAGCAGCTTGGGCGTCGCGGGGCCTTCCTACGAGCAGTACTTC.

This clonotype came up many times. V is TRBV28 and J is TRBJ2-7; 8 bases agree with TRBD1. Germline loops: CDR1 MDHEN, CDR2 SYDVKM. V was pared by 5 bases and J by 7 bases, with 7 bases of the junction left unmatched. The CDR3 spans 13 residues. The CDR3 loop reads CASSDRGFDEQYF. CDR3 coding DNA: TGTGCCAGCAGTGACAGGGGCTTTGATGAGCAGTACTTC. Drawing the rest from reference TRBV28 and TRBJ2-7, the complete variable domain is DVKVTQSSRYLVKRTGEKVFLECVQDMDHENMFWYRQDPGLGLRLIYFSYDVKMKEKGDIPEGYSVSREKKERFSLILESASTNQTSMYLCASSDRGFDEQYFGPGTRLTVT.